This T cell receptor (beta chain) was sequenced in a study of blood T cell repertoires in COVID-19. This clone showed up just a few times. Germline V CDR1 and CDR2: SGHTS, YDEGEE. V dropped 6 bases and J dropped 7; count of bases not matched to a gene: 7. The CDR3 sequence is 15 residues long. Only in-frame clones appear in the TCRdb table, and some are missing; sequencing was by immunoSEQ multiplex PCR. The table lists under 200,000 clones, 79% of them singletons. This rearrangement joins TRBV5-8 to TRBJ2-1, with TRBD2 identical over 13 bases. The sample comprised peripheral blood. The source of this sequence is a woman in her sixties or seventies with COVID-19, enrolled during active disease. CDR3 bases: TGTGCCAGCAACCCGGGACTAGCGGGATATAATGAGCAGTTCTTC. It specifies CASNPGLAGYNEQFF.